A selection of T cell receptor beta chains follows, all from one sample in a study of cytotoxic CD8 clonotypes in ibrutinib-treated CLL. Generated by immunoSEQ multiplex PCR, the TCRdb table keeps only in-frame clones and is missing some. This table holds nearly 100,000 clones, around 73% found once. Material: PBMCs, obtained after 12 months of ibrutinib treatment. The source is a human donor with chronic lymphocytic leukemia. Both conserved end residues are part of each CDR3. The order of the fields is V gene, D gene, J gene, CDR3 protein. A D gene is named only where the DNA matches it firmly.

>TRBV9|.|TRBJ2-3
CASSAGVPDTQYF
>TRBV7-9|TRBD2|TRBJ2-7
CASSLYGTGRAKLYEQYF
>TRBV30|TRBD1|TRBJ2-3
CAWRTPLWGTGGMYF
>TRBV12-5|.|TRBJ1-3
CASGLSAAGGNTIYF
>TRBV5-1|.|TRBJ1-5
CASSAESNQPQHF
>TRBV7-2|TRBD1|TRBJ1-2
CASSLQDRGSNGYTF
>TRBV28|TRBD2|TRBJ2-2
CASTLTSGGTGELFF
>TRBV30|.|TRBJ1-6
CAWSPSDRRNSPLHF
>TRBV18|TRBD1|TRBJ2-3
CASSPGGQGLTHTQYF
>TRBV7-8|TRBD1|TRBJ2-7
CASSVDSGQGGYSYEQYF
>TRBV9|TRBD2|TRBJ2-1
CASSAWGGYNEQFF
>TRBV9|TRBD2|TRBJ2-3
CASSVGMSGGYTDTQYF
>TRBV28|TRBD2|TRBJ2-1
CASDDRTSPYNEQFF
>TRBV30|.|TRBJ1-3
CAWSPFFWETASGNTIYF
>TRBV30|.|TRBJ2-7
CAWSVGDEQYF
>TRBV6-6|TRBD1|TRBJ2-1
CASSYSDRGSGEQFF
>TRBV5-1|.|TRBJ1-2
CASSQKTGGSYGYTF
>TRBV5-1|TRBD1|TRBJ2-5
CASSLGTGAKTQYF
>TRBV5-1|.|TRBJ1-2
CASSPDANYGYTF
>TRBV5-6|TRBD1|TRBJ2-1
CASSYDDRAGGNEQFF
>TRBV25-1|.|TRBJ2-1
CASRDRNNEQFF
>TRBV14|.|TRBJ1-1
CASSQVQGVDTEAFF